Listed below are T cell receptor beta chains from one sample, sequenced in a study of shared clonotypes between healthy human individuals. Generated by immunoSEQ multiplex PCR, the TCRdb table keeps only in-frame clones and is missing some. The table lists 110,000 or so clones, 55% to 80% of them singletons, with around 25% in the top ten. The sequenced sample consisted of memory CD8+ T cells sorted from blood. The receptors come from a woman aged 25-40 years in good health. The conserved cysteine and the conserved F or W are not part of the CDR3 here.

>TRBV4-2
ASSQDSGQFGDYGYT
>TRBV15
ATSRLQGGYEQY
>TRBV11-3
ASSLDWGRQF
>TRBV6-1
ASSEGDVEKLF
>TRBV4-2
ASSLGEAEQY
>TRBV19
ASSPQPGKNQPQH
>TRBV6-6
ANSFSRLNQPQH
>TRBV19
ASSYRDNTEAF
>TRBV6-5
ASSYSAGTGSNTQY
>TRBV14
ASSLQGGTEQF
>TRBV7-2
ASSQDDASPSYEQY
>TRBV6-5
ASSRGLAGLEQY
>TRBV28
ASSLLGRSRKGYT
>TRBV4-2
ASSQELPSGPYEQY
>TRBV7-6
ASSLALGADTQY
>TRBV5-6
ASSLVSGTTEYTQY
>TRBV30
AWSVRGYGYT
>TRBV9
ASRDKSAYGYT
>TRBV9
ASSRTGQNQPQH